This T cell receptor (beta chain) was identified during a study of cytomegalovirus exposure and HLA in healthy donors. Study-wide results and limits: Reportedly, fewer N-insertions than the approximately 680-donor mean appeared in an Asian-associated ancestry cluster in a later analysis.

Comment on this clone: Its cognate antigen is unknown.

In the PCR, 60 Vbeta and 13 Jbeta primers were used. Source study methods: An analysis performed later counted around 86 million unique TCR beta chains (roughly 11 million of them shared). Method: immunoSEQ multiplex PCR; TCRdb's copy keeps in-frame clones and lacks some. The DNA was the basis for D and trimming; V, J and clone size are from that table. The repertoire holds more than 90,000 clones, with over 60% as singletons. The donors were healthy bone marrow donors. CDR3 length equals 19 residues. V trimming: 4 bases; J trimming: 0 bases; junction bases outside the gene matches: 12. In germline, CDR1 is SGHKS, CDR2 YYEKEE (reference sequence).

The clonotype comes from a woman in her twenties or thirties in good health and CMV-seronegative. The J gene is TRBJ1-4, the V gene TRBV5-5; 10 positions match TRBD1. Sequencing was performed on PBMCs. The CDR3 is CASSLTRTGGGATNEKLFF. The CDR3 nucleotides read TGTGCCAGCAGCCTCACCCGGACAGGGGGGGGAGCAACTAATGAAAAACTGTTTTTT.